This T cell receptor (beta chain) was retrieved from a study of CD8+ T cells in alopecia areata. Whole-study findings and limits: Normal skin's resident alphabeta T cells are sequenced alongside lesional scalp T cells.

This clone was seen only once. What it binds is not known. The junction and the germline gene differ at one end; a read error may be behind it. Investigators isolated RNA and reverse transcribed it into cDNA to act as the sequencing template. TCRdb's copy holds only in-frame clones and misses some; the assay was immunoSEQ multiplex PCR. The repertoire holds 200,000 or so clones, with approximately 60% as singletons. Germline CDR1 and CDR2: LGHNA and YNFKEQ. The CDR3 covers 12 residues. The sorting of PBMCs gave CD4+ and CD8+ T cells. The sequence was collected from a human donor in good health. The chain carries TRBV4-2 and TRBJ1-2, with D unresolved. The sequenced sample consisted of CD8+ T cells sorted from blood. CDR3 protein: CASSQDNDGYTF. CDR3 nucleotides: TGTGCCAGCAGCCAAGATAACGATGGCTACACCTTC.